These T cell receptor beta chains were read from a single sample in a study of blood T cells in healthy people across ages. From the 5' RACE reads, TCRdb called clonotypes with MiXCR, one entry per CDR3 protein. In the table there are fewer than 2,000,000 distinct CDR3 sequences, 30% to 40% of which are singletons. What was sequenced was blood. The origin of the receptors is a woman aged 25 to 45 in good health. The CDR3 runs from the conserved cysteine through the conserved F or W. D genes are given only for firm matches. Some rows have no size entry. The others give once, few or many, or a class for an expanded clone.

j_gene: TRBJ2-1; d_gene: -; abundance: few; v_gene: TRBV7-2; CDR3nt: TGTGCCAGCAGCTTAGACGGGACTTTAGATGAGCAGTTCTTC; CDR3aa: CASSLDGTLDEQFF
j_gene: TRBJ1-2; d_gene: -; abundance: -; v_gene: TRBV6-1; CDR3nt: TGTGCCAGCAGCTGGGGGCGCGTGGATGGCTACACCTTC; CDR3aa: CASSWGRVDGYTF
j_gene: TRBJ2-7; d_gene: -; abundance: few; v_gene: TRBV28; CDR3nt: TGTGCCAGCAGGCCCGCCGGGACCTTCGACGAGCAGTACTTC; CDR3aa: CASRPAGTFDEQYF
j_gene: TRBJ2-1; d_gene: TRBD2; abundance: -; v_gene: TRBV6-2/TRBV6-3; CDR3nt: TGTGCCAGTAAACCGGGACTAGCAGACAATGAGCAGTTCTTC; CDR3aa: CASKPGLADNEQFF
j_gene: TRBJ2-1; d_gene: TRBD2; abundance: few; v_gene: TRBV15; CDR3nt: TGTGCCACCAGCAGAGATAGCGGGAGGGCAGATCGCAATGAGCAGTTCTTC; CDR3aa: CATSRDSGRADRNEQFF
j_gene: TRBJ2-4; d_gene: -; abundance: few; v_gene: TRBV6-1; CDR3nt: TGTGCCAGCAGTGGTTCTGCTAGTGAAAACATTCAGTACTTC; CDR3aa: CASSGSASENIQYF
j_gene: TRBJ2-3; d_gene: TRBD1; abundance: -; v_gene: TRBV5-1; CDR3nt: TGCGCCAGCAGCCATTCCGGGACAGCAGATACGCAGTATTTT; CDR3aa: CASSHSGTADTQYF
j_gene: TRBJ1-1; d_gene: -; abundance: -; v_gene: TRBV7-9; CDR3nt: TGTGCCAGCCGTCGAAGGAGGGGGGACACTGAAGCTTTCTTT; CDR3aa: CASRRRRGDTEAFF
j_gene: TRBJ1-5; d_gene: -; abundance: -; v_gene: TRBV28; CDR3nt: TGTGCCAGCAGTTCCGTAGGGTTGGAGCCCCAGCATTTT; CDR3aa: CASSSVGLEPQHF
j_gene: TRBJ1-4; d_gene: TRBD1; abundance: -; v_gene: TRBV5-5; CDR3nt: TGTGCCAGCAGCTTGGGAGACAGGGTGAATGAAAAACTGTTTTTT; CDR3aa: CASSLGDRVNEKLFF
j_gene: TRBJ2-7; d_gene: -; abundance: -; v_gene: TRBV12-3/TRBV12-4; CDR3nt: TGTGCCAGCACACGACTCGGGACGGGGGCCTACGAGCAGTACTTC; CDR3aa: CASTRLGTGAYEQYF
j_gene: TRBJ2-1; d_gene: TRBD2; abundance: -; v_gene: TRBV7-2; CDR3nt: TGTGCCAGCAGCTACACCGGGACTAGAAACAATGAGCAGTTCTTC; CDR3aa: CASSYTGTRNNEQFF
j_gene: TRBJ2-7; d_gene: -; abundance: many; v_gene: TRBV29-1; CDR3nt: TGCAGCGTTGAAGTGGAGGGGTACGAGCAGTACTTC; CDR3aa: CSVEVEGYEQYF
j_gene: TRBJ1-2; d_gene: -; abundance: -; v_gene: TRBV27; CDR3nt: TGTGCCAGCAGTTTTGGACAGACAGGTGCCTATGGCTACACCTTC; CDR3aa: CASSFGQTGAYGYTF
j_gene: TRBJ2-5; d_gene: -; abundance: few; v_gene: TRBV4-1; CDR3nt: TGCGCCAGCAGCCCCGGGACGGGAATAATCTCCCAAGAGACCCAGTACTTC; CDR3aa: CASSPGTGIISQETQYF
j_gene: TRBJ2-2; d_gene: -; abundance: -; v_gene: TRBV5-1; CDR3nt: TGCGCCAGCAGCTTGGAGGGGGGTCTCACCGGGGAGCTGTTTTTT; CDR3aa: CASSLEGGLTGELFF
j_gene: TRBJ2-5; d_gene: -; abundance: -; v_gene: TRBV11-3; CDR3nt: TGTGCCAGCAGCTTTGAGATTGCCCTTACTACGGAGTACCAAGAGACCCAGTACTTC; CDR3aa: CASSFEIALTTEYQETQYF
j_gene: TRBJ2-6; d_gene: -; abundance: few; v_gene: TRBV2; CDR3nt: TGTGCCAGCAGTGTTCTTCTCTTGACAAGGACTGGGGCCAACGTCCTGACTTTC; CDR3aa: CASSVLLLTRTGANVLTF
j_gene: TRBJ2-5; d_gene: TRBD1; abundance: few; v_gene: TRBV27; CDR3nt: TGTGCCAGCAGTTCCGGGACAGGGGGCAAAGAGACCCAGTACTTC; CDR3aa: CASSSGTGGKETQYF
j_gene: TRBJ2-7; d_gene: TRBD2; abundance: -; v_gene: TRBV27; CDR3nt: TGTGCCAGCAGTTTACCCGGTAGCGGGAGCACCTCCTACGAGCAGTACTTC; CDR3aa: CASSLPGSGSTSYEQYF
j_gene: TRBJ1-5; d_gene: -; abundance: -; v_gene: TRBV12-3/TRBV12-4; CDR3nt: TGTGCCAGCAGTACTTGGACGGGGGTTAAGTCTGGTCAGCCCCAGCATTTT; CDR3aa: CASSTWTGVKSGQPQHF
j_gene: TRBJ2-1; d_gene: -; abundance: few; v_gene: TRBV11-3; CDR3nt: TGTGCCAGCAGCTTAGGCCAGGGGCGCGCTAGGGAGCAGTTCTTC; CDR3aa: CASSLGQGRAREQFF
j_gene: TRBJ2-7; d_gene: -; abundance: few; v_gene: TRBV5-1; CDR3nt: TGCGCCAGCAGCTTAGCAGGGCTGAACTACGAGCAGTACTTC; CDR3aa: CASSLAGLNYEQYF
j_gene: TRBJ1-2; d_gene: -; abundance: -; v_gene: TRBV6-6; CDR3nt: TGTGCCAGCAGTTACCCGGCCAGGACCGAAAGGGATGGCTACACCTTC; CDR3aa: CASSYPARTERDGYTF
j_gene: TRBJ2-3; d_gene: -; abundance: -; v_gene: TRBV7-9; CDR3nt: TGTGCCAGCAGCTTAGACCGTTACAGCCTTAGCACAGATACGCAGTATTTT; CDR3aa: CASSLDRYSLSTDTQYF
j_gene: TRBJ2-3; d_gene: -; abundance: -; v_gene: TRBV20-1; CDR3nt: TGCAGTGCTAGAGAAGGGGCCTTAGATACGCAGTATTTT; CDR3aa: CSAREGALDTQYF
j_gene: TRBJ2-6; d_gene: -; abundance: -; v_gene: TRBV3-1; CDR3nt: TGTGCCAGCAGCCAAGGGGCTGGGGCCAACATCCTGACTTTC; CDR3aa: CASSQGAGANILTF
j_gene: TRBJ2-2; d_gene: TRBD1; abundance: -; v_gene: TRBV6-5; CDR3nt: TGTGCCAGCAGTTACTCCCCAGGGGGCCACGGGGAGCTGTTTTTT; CDR3aa: CASSYSPGGHGELFF
j_gene: TRBJ2-7; d_gene: -; abundance: -; v_gene: TRBV5-6; CDR3nt: TGTGCCAGCAGCTTGATGGCAGGGGAAAGCGAGCAGTACTTC; CDR3aa: CASSLMAGESEQYF
j_gene: TRBJ2-3; d_gene: TRBD2; abundance: -; v_gene: TRBV7-2; CDR3nt: TGTGCCAGCAACTTGGGCGGGGGGGCCTTGGATACGCAGTATTTT; CDR3aa: CASNLGGGALDTQYF
j_gene: TRBJ2-3; d_gene: -; abundance: -; v_gene: TRBV20-1; CDR3nt: TGCAGTGCCTTTACCTCTTACGGCGGGGCAGATACGCAGTATTTT; CDR3aa: CSAFTSYGGADTQYF
j_gene: TRBJ2-7; d_gene: TRBD1; abundance: few; v_gene: TRBV14; CDR3nt: TGTGCCAGCAGACTGACAGGGGGTTACGAGCAGTACTTC; CDR3aa: CASRLTGGYEQYF
j_gene: TRBJ2-1; d_gene: -; abundance: -; v_gene: TRBV7-6; CDR3nt: TGTGCCAGCAGCTTAGCCGAAAATATTAGGGGCGATGAGCAGTTCTTC; CDR3aa: CASSLAENIRGDEQFF
j_gene: TRBJ1-4; d_gene: -; abundance: few; v_gene: TRBV28; CDR3nt: TGTGCCAGCAGTCCCTCGGGAGGAAGTAATGAAAAACTGTTTTTT; CDR3aa: CASSPSGGSNEKLFF
j_gene: TRBJ2-5; d_gene: -; abundance: few; v_gene: TRBV5-1; CDR3nt: TGCGCCAGCAGCCGAAATCAGCAAGAGACCCAGTACTTC; CDR3aa: CASSRNQQETQYF
j_gene: TRBJ1-2; d_gene: TRBD1; abundance: few; v_gene: TRBV9; CDR3nt: TGTGCCAGCAGCAGAGGGACAGGGAGGTATGGCTACACCTTC; CDR3aa: CASSRGTGRYGYTF
j_gene: TRBJ2-3; d_gene: TRBD1; abundance: -; v_gene: TRBV15; CDR3nt: TGTGCCACCAGCAGAGAACAGGGACAGGGCGACCTCACAGATACGCAGTATTTT; CDR3aa: CATSREQGQGDLTDTQYF
j_gene: TRBJ2-1; d_gene: -; abundance: -; v_gene: TRBV5-1; CDR3nt: TGCGCCAGCAGTTATGGGGAGAATGAGCAGTTCTTC; CDR3aa: CASSYGENEQFF
j_gene: TRBJ1-2; d_gene: -; abundance: few; v_gene: TRBV27; CDR3nt: TGTGCCAGCAGTCCCCCAGGGCAGGACCTCTATGGCTACACCTTC; CDR3aa: CASSPPGQDLYGYTF
j_gene: TRBJ2-1; d_gene: TRBD1; abundance: few; v_gene: TRBV10-3; CDR3nt: TGTGCCATCAGTGGGACAGGGGGCGTAGATGAGCAGTTCTTC; CDR3aa: CAISGTGGVDEQFF
j_gene: TRBJ2-5; d_gene: TRBD2; abundance: many; v_gene: TRBV20-1; CDR3nt: TGCAGTGCCAGACTAGCGGGACAACCCGCGGAGACCCAGTACTTC; CDR3aa: CSARLAGQPAETQYF
j_gene: TRBJ2-2; d_gene: -; abundance: -; v_gene: TRBV7-2; CDR3nt: TGTGCCAGCAGCGCGAGGACGATAGCGAACACCGGGGAGCTGTTTTTT; CDR3aa: CASSARTIANTGELFF